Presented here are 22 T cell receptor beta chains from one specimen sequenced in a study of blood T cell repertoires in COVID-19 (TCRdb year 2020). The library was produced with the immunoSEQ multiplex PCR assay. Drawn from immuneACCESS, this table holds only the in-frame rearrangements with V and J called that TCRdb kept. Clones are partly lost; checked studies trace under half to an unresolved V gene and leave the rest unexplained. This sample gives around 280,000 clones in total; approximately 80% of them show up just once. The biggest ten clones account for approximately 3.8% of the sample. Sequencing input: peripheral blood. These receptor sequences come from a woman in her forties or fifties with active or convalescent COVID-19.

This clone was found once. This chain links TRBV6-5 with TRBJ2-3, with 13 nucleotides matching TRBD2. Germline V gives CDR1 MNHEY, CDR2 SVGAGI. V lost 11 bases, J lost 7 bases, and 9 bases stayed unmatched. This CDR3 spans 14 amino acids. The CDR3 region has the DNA TGTGCCCACGGGGGTGGGACTAGCGGGAATACGCAGTATTTT. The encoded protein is CAHGGGTSGNTQYF.

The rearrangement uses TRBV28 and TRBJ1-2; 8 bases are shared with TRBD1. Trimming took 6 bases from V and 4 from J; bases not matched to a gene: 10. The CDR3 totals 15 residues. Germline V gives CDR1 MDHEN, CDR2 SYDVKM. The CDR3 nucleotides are TGTGCCAGCAGCGGAGGGACAGGTAACCTCTATGGCTACACCTTC. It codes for CASSGGTGNLYGYTF.

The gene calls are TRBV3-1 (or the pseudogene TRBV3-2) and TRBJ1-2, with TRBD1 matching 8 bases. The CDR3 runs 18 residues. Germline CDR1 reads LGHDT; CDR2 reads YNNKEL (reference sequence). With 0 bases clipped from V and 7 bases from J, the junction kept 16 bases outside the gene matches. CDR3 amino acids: CASSQDHVFRSGGCGYTF. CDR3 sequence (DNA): TGTGCCAGCAGCCAAGATCACGTCTTTCGGTCAGGGGGCTGTGGCTACACCTTC.

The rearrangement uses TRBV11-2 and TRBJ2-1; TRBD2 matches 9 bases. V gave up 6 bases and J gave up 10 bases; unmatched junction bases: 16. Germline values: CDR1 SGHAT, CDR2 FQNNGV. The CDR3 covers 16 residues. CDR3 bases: TGTGCCAGCAGGACGGCGGGAGGGCCGGGTTCTGGGGAGCAGTTCTTC. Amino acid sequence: CASRTAGGPGSGEQFF.

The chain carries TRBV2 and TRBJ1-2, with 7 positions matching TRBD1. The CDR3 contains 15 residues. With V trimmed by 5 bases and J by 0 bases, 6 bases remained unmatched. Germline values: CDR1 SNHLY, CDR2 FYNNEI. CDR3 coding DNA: TGTGCCAGCAGTATCCAGGGGGATTCTAACTATGGCTACACCTTC. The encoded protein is CASSIQGDSNYGYTF.

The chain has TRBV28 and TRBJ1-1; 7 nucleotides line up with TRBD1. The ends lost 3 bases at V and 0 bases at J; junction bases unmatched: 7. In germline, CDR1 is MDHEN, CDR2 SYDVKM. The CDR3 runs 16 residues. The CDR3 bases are TGTGCCAGCAGTTTTCTACAGGGGTTCATGAACACTGAAGCTTTCTTT. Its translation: CASSFLQGFMNTEAFF.

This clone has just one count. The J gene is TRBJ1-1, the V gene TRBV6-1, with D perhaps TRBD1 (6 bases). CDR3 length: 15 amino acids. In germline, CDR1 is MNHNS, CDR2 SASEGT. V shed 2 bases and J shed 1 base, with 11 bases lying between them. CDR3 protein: CASSEWGHENTEAFF. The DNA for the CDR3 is TGTGCCAGCAGTGAATGGGGACACGAGAACACTGAAGCTTTCTTT.

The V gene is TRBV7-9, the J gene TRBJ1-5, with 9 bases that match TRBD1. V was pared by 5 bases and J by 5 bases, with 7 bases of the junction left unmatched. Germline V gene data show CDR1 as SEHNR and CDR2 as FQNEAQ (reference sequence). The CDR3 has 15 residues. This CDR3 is CASSPGTGRDQPQHF. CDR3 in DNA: TGTGCCAGCAGCCCCGGGACAGGGCGCGATCAGCCCCAGCATTTT.

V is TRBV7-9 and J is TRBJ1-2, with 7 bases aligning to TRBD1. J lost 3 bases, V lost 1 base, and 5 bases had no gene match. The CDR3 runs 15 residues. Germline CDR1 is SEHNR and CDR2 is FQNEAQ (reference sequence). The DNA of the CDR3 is TGTGCCAGCAGCTTAGTATCCGGACAGGACTATGGCTACACCTTC. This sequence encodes CASSLVSGQDYGYTF.

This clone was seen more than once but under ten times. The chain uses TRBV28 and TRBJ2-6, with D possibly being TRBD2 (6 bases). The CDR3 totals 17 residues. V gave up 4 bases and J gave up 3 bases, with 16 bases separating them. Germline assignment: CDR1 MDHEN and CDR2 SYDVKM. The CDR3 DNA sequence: TGTGCCAGCAGTTCGTCCGGACTGGGGGGTGGGGCCAACGTCCTGACTTTC. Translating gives CASSSSGLGGGANVLTF. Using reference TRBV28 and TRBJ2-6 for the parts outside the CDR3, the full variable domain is DVKVTQSSRYLVKRTGEKVFLECVQDMDHENMFWYRQDPGLGLRLIYFSYDVKMKEKGDIPEGYSVSREKKERFSLILESASTNQTSMYLCASSSSGLGGGANVLTFGAGSRLTVL.

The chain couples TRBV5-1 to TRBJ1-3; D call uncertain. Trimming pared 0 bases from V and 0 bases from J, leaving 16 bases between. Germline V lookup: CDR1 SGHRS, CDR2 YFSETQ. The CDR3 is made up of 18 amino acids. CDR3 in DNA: TGCGCCAGCAGCTTGGCGCCGATAGGAGGAGACTCTGGAAACACCATATATTTT. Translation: CASSLAPIGGDSGNTIYF.

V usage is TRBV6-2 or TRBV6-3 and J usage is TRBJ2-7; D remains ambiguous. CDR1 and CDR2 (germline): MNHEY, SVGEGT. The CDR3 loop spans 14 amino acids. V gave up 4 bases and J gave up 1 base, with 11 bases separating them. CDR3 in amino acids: CASSSVYSSYEQYF. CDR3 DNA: TGTGCCAGCAGTTCTGTTTACAGTTCCTACGAGCAGTACTTC.

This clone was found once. This chain's CDR3 is CASSSPPQDFYGYTF. Written as DNA, the CDR3 is TGCGCCAGCAGCTCGCCACCCCAGGATTTCTATGGCTACACCTTC. The rearrangement uses TRBV5-1 and TRBJ1-2; D remains ambiguous. This CDR3 is 15 amino acids long. Germline V gene lookup returns CDR1 SGHRS and CDR2 YFSETQ. V lost 3 bases, J lost 4 bases, and 16 bases lay in between.

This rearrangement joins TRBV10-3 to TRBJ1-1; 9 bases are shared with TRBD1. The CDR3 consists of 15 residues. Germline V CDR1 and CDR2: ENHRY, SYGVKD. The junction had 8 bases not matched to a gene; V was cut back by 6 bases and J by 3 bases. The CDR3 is CAISRDREAYTEAFF. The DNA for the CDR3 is TGTGCCATCAGCCGGGACAGGGAGGCGTACACTGAAGCTTTCTTT.

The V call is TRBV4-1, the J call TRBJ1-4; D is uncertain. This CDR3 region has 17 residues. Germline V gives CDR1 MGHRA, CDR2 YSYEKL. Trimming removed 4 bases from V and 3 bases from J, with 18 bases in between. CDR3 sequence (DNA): TGCGCCAGCAGCCCCTCACCCCTTCGGTCACCTAATGAAAAACTGTTTTTT. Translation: CASSPSPLRSPNEKLFF.

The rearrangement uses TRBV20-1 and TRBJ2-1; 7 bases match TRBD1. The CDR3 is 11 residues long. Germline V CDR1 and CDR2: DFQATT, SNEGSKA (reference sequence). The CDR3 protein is CNRTGDVKQFF. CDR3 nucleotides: TGCAACCGAACAGGGGACGTTAAGCAGTTCTTC.

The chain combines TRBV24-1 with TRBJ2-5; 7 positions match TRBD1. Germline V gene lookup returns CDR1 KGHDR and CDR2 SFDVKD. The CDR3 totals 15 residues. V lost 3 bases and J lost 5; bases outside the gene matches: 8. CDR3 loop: CATSDTRQGGETQYF. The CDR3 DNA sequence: TGTGCCACCAGTGATACCCGACAGGGTGGGGAGACCCAGTACTTC.

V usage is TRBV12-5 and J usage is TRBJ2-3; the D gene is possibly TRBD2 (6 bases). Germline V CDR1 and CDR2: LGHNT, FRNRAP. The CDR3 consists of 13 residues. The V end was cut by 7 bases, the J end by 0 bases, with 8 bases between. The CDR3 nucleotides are TGTGCTAGTGAGGAGGGGAGCACAGATACGCAGTATTTT. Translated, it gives CASEEGSTDTQYF.

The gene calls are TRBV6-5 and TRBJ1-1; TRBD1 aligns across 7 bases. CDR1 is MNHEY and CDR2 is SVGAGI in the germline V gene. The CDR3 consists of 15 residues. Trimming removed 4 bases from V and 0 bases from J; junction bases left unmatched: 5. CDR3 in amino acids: CASSFRQGVNTEAFF. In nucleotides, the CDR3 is TGTGCCAGCAGTTTTCGACAGGGAGTGAACACTGAAGCTTTCTTT.

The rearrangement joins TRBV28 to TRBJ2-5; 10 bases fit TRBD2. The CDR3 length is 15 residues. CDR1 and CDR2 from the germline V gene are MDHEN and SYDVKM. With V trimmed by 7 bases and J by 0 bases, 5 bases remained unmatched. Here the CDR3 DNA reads TGTGCCAGCACCTCTACTAGCGGGGACCAAGAGACCCAGTACTTC. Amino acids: CASTSTSGDQETQYF.

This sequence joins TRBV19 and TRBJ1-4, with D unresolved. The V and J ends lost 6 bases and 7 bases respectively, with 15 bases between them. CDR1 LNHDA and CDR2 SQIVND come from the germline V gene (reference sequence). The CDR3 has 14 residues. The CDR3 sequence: CASSAIGRGEKLFF. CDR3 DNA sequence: TGTGCCAGTAGCGCGATCGGGAGAGGTGAAAAACTGTTTTTT.

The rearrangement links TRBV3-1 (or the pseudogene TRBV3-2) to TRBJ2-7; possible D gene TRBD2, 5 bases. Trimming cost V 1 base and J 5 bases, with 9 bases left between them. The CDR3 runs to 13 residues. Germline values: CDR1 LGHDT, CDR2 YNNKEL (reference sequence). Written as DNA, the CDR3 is TGTGCCAGCAGCCAAGCGGGGTCGGACGAGCAGTACTTC. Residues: CASSQAGSDEQYF.